This T cell receptor (beta chain) came from a study of beta chain features in type 1 diabetes. Study results and limitations: Among patients, naive, central memory and Treg TCRB repertoires appeared more similar than among healthy donors.

The sequenced template was cDNA made from the entire isolated RNA. The repertoire was sequenced with immunoSEQ multiplex PCR; TCRdb's copy has only in-frame clones and lacks some. This sample yields 450,000 or so clones, of which roughly 11% are seen a single time; approximately 0.045% belongs to the top ten. On this clone itself: Its specificity is unknown.

The length of the CDR3 is 15 residues. V gave up 0 bases and J gave up 1 base, with 7 bases separating them. The germline V gene encodes CDR1 ENHRY and CDR2 SYGVKD. This TCR came from a woman in her late teens or twenties in good health. Sequencing used naive CD4+ T cells from blood. This rearrangement joins TRBV10-3 to TRBJ2-4; unclear D gene. The CDR3 reads CAISESGIAKNIQYF. The CDR3 coding sequence is TGTGCCATCAGTGAGTCGGGCATTGCCAAAAACATTCAGTACTTC.